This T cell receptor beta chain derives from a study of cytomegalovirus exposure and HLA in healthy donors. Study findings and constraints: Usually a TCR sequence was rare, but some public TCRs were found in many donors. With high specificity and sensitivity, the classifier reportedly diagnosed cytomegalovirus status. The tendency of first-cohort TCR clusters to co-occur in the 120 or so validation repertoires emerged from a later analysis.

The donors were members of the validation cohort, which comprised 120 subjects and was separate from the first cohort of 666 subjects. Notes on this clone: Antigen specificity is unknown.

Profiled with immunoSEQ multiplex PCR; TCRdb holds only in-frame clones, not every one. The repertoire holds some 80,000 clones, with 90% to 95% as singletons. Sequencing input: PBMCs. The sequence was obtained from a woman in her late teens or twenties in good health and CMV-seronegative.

The CDR3 DNA reads TGTGCCAGCAGTTTGTCGCGCTCCTACAATGAGCAGTTCTTC. Its protein is CASSLSRSYNEQFF. The rearrangement uses TRBV28 and TRBJ2-1; D unresolved. From germline, CDR1 is MDHEN and CDR2 SYDVKM. CDR3 length: 14 residues. V shed 3 bases and J shed 0 bases, with 6 bases lying between them.